Given below is one T cell receptor beta chain in context. Each CDR3 protein is one row after TCRdb ran MiXCR on the 5' RACE reads. In the table there are approximately 240,000 distinct CDR3 sequences, 8% to 11% of which are singletons. This entry belongs to a study of CD8 T cells in ankylosing spondylitis. V dropped 0 bases and J dropped 2 bases, with 11 bases sitting between them. This CDR3 comprises 15 residues. Germline-derived CDR1 and CDR2 are LGHNA and YNFKEQ. Material for sequencing was blood, either unsorted or a sorted T cell fraction (not recorded which). The receptor was isolated from a male donor with ankylosing spondylitis or in good health (not recorded which). This chain uses TRBV4-2 with TRBJ2-7; D is perhaps TRBD1 (5 bases). CDR3 sequence: CASSQDRKGTYEQYF. CDR3 DNA sequence: TGTGCCAGCAGCCAAGATCGAAAGGGGACCTACGAGCAGTACTTC.